One TCR beta chain is described in this entry. The data are from a study of naive and memory T cell subsets. Germline V gene lookup returns CDR1 SGHTA and CDR2 FQGNSA. This CDR3 region has 17 residues. V shed 1 base, J shed 6 bases, and the junction held 10 bases outside the gene matches. Blood and skin TCR RNA was reverse transcribed with alpha and beta constant primers. Four PCR rounds used nested alpha and beta constant region primers plus the SP2 primer. TCRdb analysed the 5' RACE reads with MiXCR anew, one entry per CDR3 protein. The sample contains 20,000 to 25,000 distinct CDR3 sequences, approximately 3.9% of which appear only once. Adult healthy volunteers gave 2.5 ml peripheral blood for whole-blood RNA.

This clonotype was sampled from a male donor in good health. The gene calls are TRBV7-2 and TRBJ2-2; 8 nucleotides agree with TRBD2. The DNA for the CDR3 is TGTGCCAGCAGCTTAGACGGGAGGGGTTCTCTGGCCGGGGAGCTGTTTTTT. It yields the protein CASSLDGRGSLAGELFF.